This T cell receptor (beta chain) was identified in a study of shared clonotypes between healthy human individuals. Study-wide findings and caveats: Among donors, sharing of clonotypes was expected to be affected by sequencing depth.

To note about this clone: Its antigen is undetermined.

The germline V gene encodes CDR1 SGDLS and CDR2 YYNGEE. V lost 1 base, J lost 2 bases, and 13 bases lay in between. The CDR3 spans 15 residues. Only Caucasian adults living in Nashville, Tennessee made up the donor group. Profiling relied on immunoSEQ multiplex PCR, and the TCRdb table lists in-frame clones only, not all of them. This sample has around 500,000 clones; 79% occur once, and the top ten carry around 12%. The sequenced sample consisted of PBMCs. This rearrangement joins TRBV9 to TRBJ2-7; D remains unclear. This TCR derives from a woman in her 40s in good health. Some clones in this sample may be carry-over from other donors' samples. The CDR3: CASSVSASEAYEQYF. The CDR3 nucleotides are TGTGCCAGCAGCGTATCTGCCAGCGAAGCCTACGAGCAGTACTTC.